Listed below are T cell receptor beta chains from one sample, sequenced in a study of OX40 agonist ivuxolimab in advanced cancers. Assay: immunoSEQ multiplex PCR; the TCRdb copy retains only in-frame clones and omits some. The table records about 84,000 clones, around 84% of them present only once. Here the sequenced sample was CD4+ or CD8+ T cells sorted from blood, taken in a trial of the OX40 agonist ivuxolimab. The receptor source for this set is an adult with an advanced solid tumor such as melanoma, head and neck, liver or kidney cancer. Each CDR3 is given without its conserved first and last residue. Each record gives: J gene, V gene, CDR3 protein.

>TRBJ2-3|TRBV29-1
SVDGTSTDTQY
>TRBJ1-4|TRBV6-6
ASSYSRTAEKLF
>TRBJ1-5|TRBV7-2
ASSLRTGTGNQPQH
>TRBJ2-1|TRBV7-2
ASSSSGLAGREQF
>TRBJ1-3|TRBV7-2
ASSYAAVGNTIY
>TRBJ1-5|TRBV10-3
AISEGQGGNQPQH
>TRBJ2-3|TRBV7-3
ASSLIEGARDTQY
>TRBJ1-6|TRBV29-1
SAATNDNSPLH
>TRBJ2-1|TRBV5-1
ASSLHNEQF
>TRBJ2-5|TRBV6-1
ASSEAGTSRQTQY
>TRBJ1-4|TRBV28
ASSFEGTNEKLF
>TRBJ1-1|TRBV5-1
ASTFRVGDTEAF
>TRBJ1-2|TRBV11-2
ASSRRNPVAYGYT
>TRBJ2-2|TRBV7-3
ASRSGSGELF
>TRBJ2-5|TRBV7-2
ASSFRRGGGETQY
>TRBJ1-4|TRBV10-3
AISDPDRKGEKLF
>TRBJ1-5|TRBV15
ATSRDGKRSNQPQH
>TRBJ2-7|TRBV29-1
SVGILSNEQY
>TRBJ2-7|TRBV28
ASSLTPGETYEQY
>TRBJ1-4|TRBV4-1
ASSLFLDTGGEKLF
>TRBJ2-7|TRBV27
ASSLFGGGTSYEQY
>TRBJ1-4|TRBV27
ASSFPGQPTNEKLF
>TRBJ1-6|TRBV11-1
ASSLVAGSTSPLH
>TRBJ2-3|TRBV11-2
ASSLLGGFSTDTQY
>TRBJ1-3|TRBV6-5
ASRGQGGNTIY
>TRBJ1-4|TRBV7-9
ASSLEGQGEEKLF
>TRBJ1-6|TRBV7-2
ASSLRRATLH
>TRBJ1-6|TRBV11-2
ASSLAGDSPLH
>TRBJ1-4|TRBV28
ASSLQGATNEKLF
>TRBJ2-5|TRBV7-2
ASSLVGGGAWETQY
>TRBJ2-2|TRBV7-6
ASSLVGQGEGELF
>TRBJ1-1|TRBV5-1
ASSTEGRSDEAF
>TRBJ1-1|TRBV7-9
ASSLGGEAF
>TRBJ1-3|TRBV4-1
ASSQGPRGRSGNTIY
>TRBJ2-5|TRBV18
ASSPPSGGVETQY
>TRBJ2-5|TRBV5-4
ASSNSGGLKETQY
>TRBJ2-5|TRBV7-2
ASSLSLGETQY
>TRBJ1-5|TRBV28
ASRHPTGFQPQH
>TRBJ2-2|TRBV19
ASIRDYTGELF
>TRBJ1-2|TRBV2
ASSDARQGNGYT
>TRBJ2-7|TRBV7-2
ASSSPPRTTGYEQY
>TRBJ2-7|TRBV30
AHGRGQGYEQY
>TRBJ2-6|TRBV23-1
ASSQSVEPCSGANVLT
>TRBJ1-3|TRBV12-5
ASGLAGLGNTIY
>TRBJ2-1|TRBV5-6
ASSSWGLAGVRVQF
>TRBJ1-1|TRBV5-1
ASSLPGPNTEAF
>TRBJ2-2|TRBV7-7
ASSLAPRDTGELF
>TRBJ2-1|TRBV5-4
ASSLDGGEVQF
>TRBJ1-6|TRBV6-5
ASSYDLSNSPLH
>TRBJ2-3|TRBV5-1
ASSLAGQSTDTQY
>TRBJ2-5|TRBV15
ATSRDTSGGGGETQY
>TRBJ2-3|TRBV7-2
ASSVGTDYRTDTQY
>TRBJ2-3|TRBV4-3
ASSRGTGGPTDTQY
>TRBJ2-1|TRBV14
ASSQEFNTYNEQF
>TRBJ1-2|TRBV6-1
ASSELQGARGYGYT
>TRBJ2-1|TRBV2
ASRERGAQF
>TRBJ1-5|TRBV4-3
ASSQNRGQSNQPQH
>TRBJ1-1|TRBV20-1
SASGFTEAF
>TRBJ2-1|TRBV11-2
ASSLVGRQYNEQF
>TRBJ2-3|TRBV9
ASSPRLDRDTDTQY